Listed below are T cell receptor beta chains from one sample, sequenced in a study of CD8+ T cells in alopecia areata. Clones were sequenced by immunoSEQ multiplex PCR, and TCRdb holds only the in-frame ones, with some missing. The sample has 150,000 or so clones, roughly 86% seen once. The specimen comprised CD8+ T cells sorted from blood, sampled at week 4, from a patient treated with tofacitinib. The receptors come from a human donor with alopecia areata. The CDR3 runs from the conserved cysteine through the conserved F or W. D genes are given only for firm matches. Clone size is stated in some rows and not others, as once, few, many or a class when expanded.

CDR3 DNA: TGTGCCAGCAGCTTGCCCCAGCTGAACACTGAAGCTTTCTTT; CDR3 protein: CASSLPQLNTEAFF; CDR3 length: 14; clone size: NA; D gene: NA; V gene: TRBV5-6; J gene: TRBJ1-1
CDR3 DNA: TGTGCCAGCAGCGTAGGTCCGGGGAGCAATCAGCCCCAGCATTTT; CDR3 protein: CASSVGPGSNQPQHF; CDR3 length: 15; clone size: NA; D gene: NA; V gene: TRBV9; J gene: TRBJ1-5
CDR3 DNA: TGTGCCAGCAGTTTATCGTCCGGGATCGACTATGGCTACACCTTC; CDR3 protein: CASSLSSGIDYGYTF; CDR3 length: 15; clone size: many; D gene: NA; V gene: TRBV27; J gene: TRBJ1-2
CDR3 DNA: TGCGCCAGCAGCGTACTGGGACTAGCGGGGACCTACGAGCAGTACTTC; CDR3 protein: CASSVLGLAGTYEQYF; CDR3 length: 16; clone size: NA; D gene: TRBD2; V gene: TRBV5-1; J gene: TRBJ2-7
CDR3 DNA: TGCAGCGTTGAAGATGGCCTACAGGGGGGGTACGAGCAGTACTTC; CDR3 protein: CSVEDGLQGGYEQYF; CDR3 length: 15; clone size: NA; D gene: NA; V gene: TRBV29-1; J gene: TRBJ2-7
CDR3 DNA: TGTGCCATCAGTGACAGGGAGGTGAACACTGAAGCTTTCTTT; CDR3 protein: CAISDREVNTEAFF; CDR3 length: 14; clone size: once; D gene: NA; V gene: TRBV10-3; J gene: TRBJ1-1
CDR3 DNA: TGTGCCAGCAGCTCAGGTGAGGGGCCAGATACGCAGTATTTT; CDR3 protein: CASSSGEGPDTQYF; CDR3 length: 14; clone size: NA; D gene: NA; V gene: TRBV7-6; J gene: TRBJ2-3
CDR3 DNA: TGCGCCAGCAGCTTTGATAGTTTGGGCAGGGCAAGCACAGATACGCAGTATTTT; CDR3 protein: CASSFDSLGRASTDTQYF; CDR3 length: 18; clone size: NA; D gene: NA; V gene: TRBV5-1; J gene: TRBJ2-3
CDR3 DNA: TGTGCCAGCAGTTTATCTCAAACCTACGAGCAGTACTTC; CDR3 protein: CASSLSQTYEQYF; CDR3 length: 13; clone size: NA; D gene: NA; V gene: TRBV27; J gene: TRBJ2-7
CDR3 DNA: TGCAGCGTTGACGGGGAGTGGGGCGAGGAAAAACTGTTTTTT; CDR3 protein: CSVDGEWGEEKLFF; CDR3 length: 14; clone size: NA; D gene: NA; V gene: TRBV29-1; J gene: TRBJ1-4
CDR3 DNA: TGTGCCATCGGAGCCGCAGATACGCAGTATTTT; CDR3 protein: CAIGAADTQYF; CDR3 length: 11; clone size: NA; D gene: NA; V gene: TRBV27; J gene: TRBJ2-3
CDR3 DNA: TGTGCCAGCAGCTCAACCGACAGGGGCTACACCTTC; CDR3 protein: CASSSTDRGYTF; CDR3 length: 12; clone size: NA; D gene: NA; V gene: TRBV7-9; J gene: TRBJ1-2
CDR3 DNA: TGTGCCAGCAGCTCGGTAGGGACCCACGACGAGCAGTACTTC; CDR3 protein: CASSSVGTHDEQYF; CDR3 length: 14; clone size: few; D gene: NA; V gene: TRBV7-9; J gene: TRBJ2-7
CDR3 DNA: TGCGCCAGCAGCCGCCTCTTACAGGGTTACACCGGGGAGCTGTTTTTT; CDR3 protein: CASSRLLQGYTGELFF; CDR3 length: 16; clone size: NA; D gene: NA; V gene: TRBV4-1; J gene: TRBJ2-2
CDR3 DNA: TGTGCCAGCAGCGTAGAAGGCGGGGACTGGGACGAGCAGTACTTC; CDR3 protein: CASSVEGGDWDEQYF; CDR3 length: 15; clone size: NA; D gene: NA; V gene: TRBV9; J gene: TRBJ2-7
CDR3 DNA: TGTGCCAGCAGTCGGGGGGCGGTGTCCTACGAGCAGTACTTC; CDR3 protein: CASSRGAVSYEQYF; CDR3 length: 14; clone size: NA; D gene: NA; V gene: TRBV13; J gene: TRBJ2-7
CDR3 DNA: TGTGCCAGCAAGACTAGCGGGGGGACAGATACGCAGTATTTT; CDR3 protein: CASKTSGGTDTQYF; CDR3 length: 14; clone size: NA; D gene: TRBD2; V gene: TRBV11-2; J gene: TRBJ2-3